This record looks at one T cell receptor beta chain sequence and its context. The antigen is undetermined. The sample originates from a study of beta chain features in type 1 diabetes. Whole-study results and caveats: Patients with type 1 diabetes carried fewer insertions and had more deletions at their VDJ junctions. Any PCR bias toward short templates would affect both groups alike.

Trimming removed 5 bases from V and 2 bases from J; junction bases left unmatched: 6. This CDR3 contains 14 residues. Germline CDR1 SQVTM, CDR2 ANQGSEA. On average, the one heparinised blood draw given by each donor was approximately 100 mL. The authors reverse transcribed all of the isolated RNA, so sequencing captured expressed TCRB transcripts. This table comes from immunoSEQ multiplex PCR, and its TCRdb copy is limited to in-frame clones, with some not included. Of 450,000 or so clones listed, about an eighth are singletons. This TCR derives from a woman aged 18-30 years in good health. Sequencing was performed on naive CD4+ T cells from blood. The rearrangement uses TRBV29-1 and TRBJ2-3; 8 bases fit TRBD2. CDR3 region: CSVWSSGFTDTQYF. The DNA for the CDR3 is TGCAGCGTTTGGTCTAGCGGGTTCACAGATACGCAGTATTTT.